This entry is about one T cell receptor beta chain. Here immunoSEQ multiplex PCR was the method, and the copy in TCRdb shows in-frame clones only, minus some. The top ten clones hold 6% of a sample with roughly 40,000 clones, around 90% of them seen once. The CDR3 runs to 16 residues. Germline V lookup: CDR1 SGHRS, CDR2 YFSETQ. Between the trimmed V and J ends, which lost 4 bases and 0 bases, there was a span of 14 bases. Exclusion applied to patients with autoimmune disease history or systemic immunosuppression. The data were taken from a study of OX40 agonist ivuxolimab in advanced cancers. As for the study in general: Prior checkpoint blockade (anti-PD-1, anti-PD-L1 or anti-CTLA-4) was permitted; approximately 44% had it. Partial responses occurred in Three dose-escalation patients, one with hepatocellular carcinoma and two with cutaneous melanoma.

This receptor was identified in an adult with an advanced solid tumor such as melanoma, head and neck, liver or kidney cancer. The chain has TRBV5-1 and TRBJ2-1, with no clear D. The sample was CD4+ or CD8+ T cells sorted from blood, taken in a trial of the OX40 agonist ivuxolimab. CDR3 DNA sequence: TGCGCCAGCAGCCCCGGGCAGCCGAGCTCCTACAATGAGCAGTTCTTC. Translating it yields CASSPGQPSSYNEQFF.